Listed here are 29 T cell receptor beta chains from one sample, sequenced in a study of OX40 agonist ivuxolimab in advanced cancers. TCRdb's table, derived via immunoSEQ multiplex PCR, lists solely in-frame clones and lacks some. Of about 71,000 clones in the sample, around 94% were seen once. The sample was CD4+ or CD8+ T cells sorted from blood, taken in a trial of the OX40 agonist ivuxolimab. The receptors were sampled from an adult with an advanced solid tumor such as melanoma, head and neck, liver or kidney cancer.

The chain combines TRBV27 with TRBJ2-7; TRBD2 aligns across 11 bases. CDR3 size: 15 residues. Germline CDR1 reads MNHEY; CDR2 reads SMNVEV (reference sequence). With 7 bases clipped from V and 4 bases from J, the junction kept 9 bases outside the gene matches. The CDR3 spells CASTPTSGSGYEQYF. The CDR3 DNA follows: TGTGCCAGCACACCAACTAGCGGGAGCGGGTACGAGCAGTACTTC.

This clone was picked up one time. The chain has TRBV27 and TRBJ2-1; 7 bases are shared with TRBD1. Germline trimming cut 1 base from V and 4 bases from J; bases unmatched to any gene: 10. In germline, CDR1 is MNHEY, CDR2 SMNVEV (reference sequence). This CDR3 spans 17 amino acids. Here the CDR3 reads CASSLLGGRGPYNEQFF. The CDR3 nucleotides read TGTGCCAGCAGTTTATTAGGGGGCAGGGGCCCTTACAATGAGCAGTTCTTC.

This rearrangement joins TRBV30 to TRBJ1-1, with D unclear. From germline, CDR1 is GTSNPN and CDR2 SVGIG (reference sequence). The V gene lost 3 bases and the J gene lost 1 base, with 6 bases spanning the gap. The CDR3 has 12 amino acids. Here the CDR3 reads CAWRPQNTEAFF. The DNA of the CDR3 is TGTGCCTGGAGGCCCCAGAACACTGAAGCTTTCTTT.

The chain carries TRBV27 and TRBJ2-3; D might be TRBD1 or TRBD2, each matching 5 bases. V was cut by 2 bases and J by 0 bases, with 12 bases left in between. The CDR3 sequence is 16 residues long. Germline V gene sequence: CDR1 MNHEY, CDR2 SMNVEV (reference sequence). The CDR3 DNA follows: TGTGCCAGCAGTTTAAGTAGGGACCCGAGCACAGATACGCAGTATTTT. This gives the protein CASSLSRDPSTDTQYF.

The chain joins TRBV29-1 to TRBJ2-7; no reliable D call. CDR3 length: 12 residues. Between the trimmed V and J ends, which lost 0 bases and 0 bases, there was a span of 3 bases. Germline CDR1 is SQVTM and CDR2 is ANQGSEA. CDR3: CSVEDYSYEQYF. The CDR3 nucleotides are TGCAGCGTTGAAGATTACTCCTACGAGCAGTACTTC.

The chain couples TRBV4-3 to TRBJ2-2, with 8 bases that match TRBD1. This CDR3 spans 17 amino acids. Trimming cost V 0 bases and J 5 bases; bases outside gene matches: 8. Germline assignment: CDR1 LGHNA and CDR2 YSLEER. The DNA for the CDR3 is TGCGCCAGCAGCCAAGATGGCGACAGGGGTTGGACCGGGGAGCTGTTTTTT. Its protein is CASSQDGDRGWTGELFF.

The gene calls are TRBV5-6 and TRBJ2-7; 7 nucleotides agree with TRBD1. Germline V lookup: CDR1 SGHDT, CDR2 YYEEEE. The V gene end was trimmed by 4 bases and the J gene end by 2 bases; junction bases not matched to a gene: 3. The CDR3 is 13 amino acids. CDR3 loop: CASSLQGTYEQYF. The CDR3, as DNA: TGTGCCAGCAGCCTACAGGGGACCTACGAGCAGTACTTC.

This clone is a singleton in its sample. V is TRBV27 and J is TRBJ1-1, with D uncertain. This CDR3 is 14 amino acids long. Germline V gene lookup returns CDR1 MNHEY and CDR2 SMNVEV (reference sequence). Trimming stripped 0 bases from V and 5 bases from J, with 10 bases between. This CDR3 reads CASSLSIGQTEAFF. CDR3 bases: TGTGCCAGCAGTTTATCGATTGGCCAAACTGAAGCTTTCTTT.

The V and J genes are TRBV6-5 and TRBJ2-1, with a tentative D call TRBD2 (5 bases). Between the trimmed V and J ends, which lost 0 bases and 0 bases, there was a span of 9 bases. The CDR3 consists of 16 residues. CDR1 MNHEY and CDR2 SVGAGI come from the germline V gene. The CDR3 nucleotides read TGTGCCAGCAGTTACTCGGCGGGTACCTCCTACAATGAGCAGTTCTTC. It is translated as CASSYSAGTSYNEQFF.

The chain employs TRBV5-1 and TRBJ1-1; 8 bases align to TRBD1. V lost 0 bases to trimming and J lost 3 bases; unmatched junction nucleotides: 4. Germline V gives CDR1 SGHRS, CDR2 YFSETQ. The CDR3 is 15 amino acids. This CDR3 reads CASSLGQGLDTEAFF. In nucleotides, the CDR3 is TGCGCCAGCAGCTTGGGACAGGGGCTAGACACTGAAGCTTTCTTT.

V usage is TRBV2 and J usage is TRBJ2-4; D possibly matches TRBD1 or TRBD2 (5 bases each). CDR1 is SNHLY, CDR2 FYNNEI, per germline. The CDR3 is 13 amino acids. The V and J ends lost 9 bases and 5 bases respectively, with 14 bases between them. CDR3 DNA: TGTGCCAGGGACCGGGACGGCGAAAACATTCAGTACTTC. Its translation: CARDRDGENIQYF. Looking up the rest from reference TRBV2 and TRBJ2-4 gives the full variable domain: EPEVTQTPSHQVTQMGQEVILRCVPISNHLYFYWYRQILGQKVEFLVSFYNNEISEKSEIFDDQFSVERPDGSNFTLKIRSTKLEDSAMYFCARDRDGENIQYFGAGTRLSVL.

The genes are TRBV5-1 and TRBJ1-2; D gene unclear. This CDR3 is built from 13 residues. The V gene's germline CDR1 is SGHRS and CDR2 YFSETQ. V was pared by 0 bases and J by 5 bases, with 8 bases between. The CDR3, as DNA: TGCGCCAGCAGCTTGGCCGACGTTTATGGCTACACCTTC. It codes for CASSLADVYGYTF.

The rearrangement links TRBV6-5 to TRBJ1-2; a weak D match, TRBD1 (5 bases). Germline V CDR1 and CDR2: MNHEY, SVGAGI. The CDR3 is 14 residues long. Trimming removed 0 bases at V and 1 base at J, with 6 bases between. This CDR3 reads CASSYSQGNYGYTF. The CDR3 DNA reads TGTGCCAGCAGTTACTCGCAGGGTAACTATGGCTACACCTTC.

V is TRBV11-3 and J is TRBJ2-1, with D tentatively TRBD1 (5 bases). V was clipped by 5 bases and J by 7 bases, with 15 bases between them. The CDR3 runs to 14 residues. The germline V gene has CDR1 SGHNT and CDR2 YENEEA. CDR3 amino acids: CASSPSGMGNEQFF. For the CDR3, the DNA is TGTGCCAGCAGCCCCTCAGGGATGGGGAATGAGCAGTTCTTC.

The chain couples TRBV27 to TRBJ2-7; 8 nucleotides match TRBD1. This CDR3 comprises 14 residues. Germline values: CDR1 MNHEY, CDR2 SMNVEV (reference sequence). The junction had 9 bases not matched to a gene; V was cut back by 7 bases and J by 4 bases. CDR3 in amino acids: CASTPVDRAYEQYF. The CDR3 coding sequence is TGTGCCAGCACCCCTGTGGACAGGGCGTACGAGCAGTACTTC.

This clone was picked up one time. The gene calls are TRBV19 and TRBJ1-1; TRBD1 matches at 9 bases. Germline V gives CDR1 LNHDA, CDR2 SQIVND (reference sequence). The CDR3 extends over 15 amino acids. Losses at the gene ends were 7 bases for V and 2 bases for J; bases not matched to a gene: 8. The CDR3 DNA sequence: TGTGCCAGTATTCGGGGACAGGGATTTAACACTGAAGCTTTCTTT. This codes for CASIRGQGFNTEAFF.

The gene calls are TRBV29-1 and TRBJ2-5; D uncertain. The CDR3 length is 10 residues. V lost 5 bases and J 7 bases, leaving 8 bases between the germline ends. From germline, CDR1 is SQVTM and CDR2 ANQGSEA. Written as DNA, the CDR3 is TGCAGCGTTATCGAGCTGACCCAGTACTTC. Residues: CSVIELTQYF.

This sequence joins TRBV19 and TRBJ2-2, with D possibly being TRBD2 (7 bases). V was shortened by 3 bases and J by 4 bases, with 18 bases between the two germline ends. Germline V gene data show CDR1 as LNHDA and CDR2 as SQIVND (reference sequence). This CDR3 is built from 17 residues. As DNA, the CDR3 is TGTGCCAGTAGTATCGGTTCGGGGGGCCTGATCACCGGGGAGCTGTTTTTT. Protein product: CASSIGSGGLITGELFF.

This chain uses TRBV25-1 with TRBJ1-2; 9 bases fit TRBD1. The germline V gene encodes CDR1 MGHDK and CDR2 SYGVNS. The CDR3 covers 15 residues. V shed 3 bases and J 6 bases; nucleotides not matched to a gene: 8. The CDR3 region is CASSDQGQGWDGYTF. DNA of the CDR3: TGTGCCAGCAGTGACCAAGGACAGGGGTGGGATGGCTACACCTTC.

V gene TRBV11-1 combines with J gene TRBJ2-3; 11 bases are a match to TRBD2. This CDR3 comprises 16 residues. Germline V lookup: CDR1 SGHAT, CDR2 FQDESV (reference sequence). Unmatched junction bases numbered 4, after V lost 3 bases and J lost 2 bases. CDR3 region: CASSFRLAGLTDTQYF. The CDR3 nucleotides are TGTGCCAGCAGCTTCCGACTAGCGGGGCTCACAGATACGCAGTATTTT. Full variable domain (outside the CDR3, taken from reference TRBV11-1 and TRBJ2-3): EAEVAQSPRYKITEKSQAVAFWCDPISGHATLYWYRQILGQGPELLVQFQDESVVDDSQLPKDRFSAERLKGVDSTLKIQPAELGDSAMYLCASSFRLAGLTDTQYFGPGTRLTVL.

The chain combines TRBV7-8 with TRBJ1-1, with 8 bases identical to TRBD1. Germline V gene sequence: CDR1 SGHVS, CDR2 FQNEAQ. The CDR3 sequence is 15 residues long. V shed 3 bases, J shed 5 bases, and the junction held 8 bases outside the gene matches. The CDR3 region is CASSFSGQVGTEAFF. The CDR3 nucleotides read TGTGCCAGCAGCTTCTCGGGACAGGTCGGAACTGAAGCTTTCTTT.

V gene TRBV19 combines with J gene TRBJ2-1; 11 bases are a match to TRBD1. Germline values: CDR1 LNHDA, CDR2 SQIVND (reference sequence). This CDR3 comprises 15 residues. Germline trimming cut 5 bases from V and 5 bases from J; bases unmatched to any gene: 5. The CDR3 DNA reads as TGTGCCAGTAGTGGAGGACAGGGGGCAAACAATGAGCAGTTCTTC. The encoded protein is CASSGGQGANNEQFF. The variable domain in full, with the rest retrieved from reference TRBV19 and TRBJ2-1, is DGGITQSPKYLFRKEGQNVTLSCEQNLNHDAMYWYRQDPGQGLRLIYYSQIVNDFQKGDIAEGYSVSREKKESFPLTVTSAQKNPTAFYLCASSGGQGANNEQFFGPGTRLTVL.

The CDR3: CASSPPGQTRGNTIYF. The CDR3 bases are TGTGCCAGCTCACCTCCCGGTCAAACTCGCGGAAACACCATATATTTT. The chain combines TRBV18 with TRBJ1-3; D is unresolved. The CDR3 is 16 amino acids. The V gene lost 3 bases and the J gene lost 4 bases, with 16 bases spanning the gap. CDR1 KGHSH and CDR2 LQKENI come from the germline V gene.

The V gene is TRBV4-3, the J gene TRBJ2-5; a weak D match, TRBD2 (5 bases). Germline V CDR1 and CDR2: LGHNA, YSLEER. The CDR3 totals 14 residues. V was clipped by 2 bases and J by 2 bases, with 9 bases between them. The CDR3 protein is CASSQRGRQETQYF. The CDR3 region has the DNA TGCGCCAGCAGCCAAAGAGGGCGGCAAGAGACCCAGTACTTC.

This chain uses TRBV5-1 with TRBJ2-1; 7 nucleotides agree with TRBD2. Per germline, CDR1 SGHRS and CDR2 YFSETQ. This CDR3 region has 14 residues. Trimming at V came to 2 bases and at J to 7 bases, leaving 6 bases not matched to a gene. The DNA of the CDR3 is TGCGCCAGCAGCTTAAGGGAGGGTTTGAATGAGCAGTTCTTC. The encoded protein is CASSLREGLNEQFF.

The chain uses TRBV9 and TRBJ2-1; unclear D gene. Trimming took off 5 bases at V and 6 bases at J, with 15 bases between the two ends. From germline, CDR1 is SGDLS and CDR2 YYNGEE. This CDR3 comprises 14 residues. CDR3 sequence: CASSAIDPFNEQFF. The CDR3 region has the DNA TGTGCCAGCAGTGCTATAGACCCATTCAATGAGCAGTTCTTC. Drawing the rest from reference TRBV9 and TRBJ2-1, the complete variable domain is DSGVTQTPKHLITATGQRVTLRCSPRSGDLSVYWYQQSLDQGLQFLIQYYNGEERAKGNILERFSAQQFPDLHSELNLSSLELGDSALYFCASSAIDPFNEQFFGPGTRLTVL.

CDR3 DNA: TGTGCCAGCAGTTTGACGGAGACCCAGTACTTC. It codes for CASSLTETQYF. This sequence joins TRBV28 and TRBJ2-5; D remains ambiguous. Germline-derived CDR1 and CDR2 are MDHEN and SYDVKM. This CDR3 has 11 amino acids. V lost 3 bases and J 5 bases, leaving 4 bases between the germline ends.

The chain employs TRBV7-2 and TRBJ2-7, with 11 bases matching TRBD2. CDR1 SGHTA and CDR2 FQGNSA come from the germline V gene. The trim removed 5 bases at V and 4 bases at J, leaving 7 bases unmatched. The CDR3 runs to 15 residues. This CDR3 is CASSPSLAGEYEQYF. The CDR3 region has the DNA TGTGCCAGCAGCCCTTCACTAGCGGGAGAGTACGAGCAGTACTTC.

The rearrangement joins TRBV27 to TRBJ2-1; 9 bases align to TRBD2. V dropped 3 bases and J dropped 4; count of bases not matched to a gene: 4. Germline values: CDR1 MNHEY, CDR2 SMNVEV (reference sequence). The CDR3 is made up of 15 amino acids. The CDR3 sequence: CASSLAAGGYNEQFF. The DNA for the CDR3 is TGTGCCAGCAGTTTGGCGGCGGGGGGGTACAATGAGCAGTTCTTC.